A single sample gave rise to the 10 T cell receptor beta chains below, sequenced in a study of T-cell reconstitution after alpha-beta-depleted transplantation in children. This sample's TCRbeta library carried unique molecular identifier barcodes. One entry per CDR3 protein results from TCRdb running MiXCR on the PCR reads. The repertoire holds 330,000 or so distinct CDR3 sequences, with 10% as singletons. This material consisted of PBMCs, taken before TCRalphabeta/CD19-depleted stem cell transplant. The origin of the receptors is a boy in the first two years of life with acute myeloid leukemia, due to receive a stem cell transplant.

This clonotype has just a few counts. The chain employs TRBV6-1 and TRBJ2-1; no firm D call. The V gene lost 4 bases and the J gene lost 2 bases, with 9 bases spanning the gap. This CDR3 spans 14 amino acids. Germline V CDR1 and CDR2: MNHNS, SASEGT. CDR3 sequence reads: CASSGPETYNEQFF. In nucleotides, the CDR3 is TGTGCCAGCAGTGGACCCGAAACCTACAATGAGCAGTTCTTC.

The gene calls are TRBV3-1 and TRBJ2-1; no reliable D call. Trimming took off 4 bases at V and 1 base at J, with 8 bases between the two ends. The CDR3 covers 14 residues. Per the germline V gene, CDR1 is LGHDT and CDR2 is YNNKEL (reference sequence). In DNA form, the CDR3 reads TGTGCCAGCAGCCGGCGACCGTCCTACAATGAGCAGTTCTTC. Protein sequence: CASSRRPSYNEQFF.

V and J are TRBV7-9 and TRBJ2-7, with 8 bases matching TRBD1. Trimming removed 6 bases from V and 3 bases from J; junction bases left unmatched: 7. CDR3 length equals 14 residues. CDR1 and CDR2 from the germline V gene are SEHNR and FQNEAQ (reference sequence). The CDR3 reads CASSTGGSHYEQYF. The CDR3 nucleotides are TGTGCCAGCAGTACAGGGGGATCTCACTACGAGCAGTACTTC.

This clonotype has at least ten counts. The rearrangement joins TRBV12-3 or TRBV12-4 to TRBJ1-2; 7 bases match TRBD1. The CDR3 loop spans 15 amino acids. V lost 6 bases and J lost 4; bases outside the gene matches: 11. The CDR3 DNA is TGTGCCAGCAGGTTCACAGGGGAAGGGCCCTATGGCTACACCTTC. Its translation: CASRFTGEGPYGYTF.

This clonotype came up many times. CDR3 DNA: TGCGCCAGCGGCACAGATACGCAGTATTTT. Translated: CASGTDTQYF. V usage is TRBV5-1 and J usage is TRBJ2-3, with D unresolved. Trimming removed 7 bases at V and 1 base at J, with 1 base between. The CDR3 contains 10 residues. CDR1 is SGHRS, CDR2 YFSETQ, per germline.

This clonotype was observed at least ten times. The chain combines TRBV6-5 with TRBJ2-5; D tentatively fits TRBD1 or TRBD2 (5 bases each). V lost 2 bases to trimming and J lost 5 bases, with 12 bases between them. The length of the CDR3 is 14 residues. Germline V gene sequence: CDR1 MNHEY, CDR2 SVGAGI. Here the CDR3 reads CASSYMVGEETQYF. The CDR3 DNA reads TGTGCCAGCAGTTACATGGTGGGGGAGGAGACCCAGTACTTC.

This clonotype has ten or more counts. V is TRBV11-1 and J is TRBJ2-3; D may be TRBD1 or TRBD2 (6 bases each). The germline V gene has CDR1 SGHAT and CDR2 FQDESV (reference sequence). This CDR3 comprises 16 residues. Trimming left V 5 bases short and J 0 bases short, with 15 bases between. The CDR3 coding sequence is TGTGCCAGCAGCCCCCAACCGGGGGCTAGCACAGATACGCAGTATTTT. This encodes CASSPQPGASTDTQYF. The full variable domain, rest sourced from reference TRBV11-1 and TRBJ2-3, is EAEVAQSPRYKITEKSQAVAFWCDPISGHATLYWYRQILGQGPELLVQFQDESVVDDSQLPKDRFSAERLKGVDSTLKIQPAELGDSAMYLCASSPQPGASTDTQYFGPGTRLTVL.

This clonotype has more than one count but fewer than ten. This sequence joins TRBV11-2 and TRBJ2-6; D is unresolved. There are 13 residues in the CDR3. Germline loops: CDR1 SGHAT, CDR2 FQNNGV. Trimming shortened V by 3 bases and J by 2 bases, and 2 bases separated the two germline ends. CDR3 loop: CASSFTGANVLTF. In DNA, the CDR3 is TGTGCCAGCAGCTTTACTGGGGCCAACGTCCTGACTTTC.

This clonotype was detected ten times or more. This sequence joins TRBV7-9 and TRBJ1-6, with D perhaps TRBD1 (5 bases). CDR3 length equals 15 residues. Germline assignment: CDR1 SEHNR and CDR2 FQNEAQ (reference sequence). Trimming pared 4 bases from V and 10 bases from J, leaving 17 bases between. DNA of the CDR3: TGTGCCAGCAGCTCCGGGACCCTAGGTGGATCACCCCTCCACTTT. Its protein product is CASSSGTLGGSPLHF.

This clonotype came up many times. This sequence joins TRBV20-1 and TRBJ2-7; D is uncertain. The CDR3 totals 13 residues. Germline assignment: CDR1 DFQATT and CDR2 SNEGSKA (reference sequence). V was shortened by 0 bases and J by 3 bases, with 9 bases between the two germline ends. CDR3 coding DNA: TGCAGTGCTAGAGACAGGCGTCTCTACGAGCAGTACTTC. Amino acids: CSARDRRLYEQYF.